Below, one TCR beta chain is given with its context. No antigen is known for it. This record comes from a study of cytomegalovirus exposure and HLA in healthy donors. Study-level points and caveats: Within the data, a cluster of highly shared sequence variants was likely a sequencing artifact.

Germline V gene lookup returns CDR1 SGHVS and CDR2 FNYEAQ. V shed 4 bases and J shed 3 bases, with 6 bases lying between them. The CDR3 contains 13 residues. PCR employed 60 Vbeta and 13 Jbeta primers. TCRdb's copy holds only in-frame clones and misses some; the assay was immunoSEQ multiplex PCR. The sample carries approximately 150,000 clones, about two thirds recorded once. The source of this sequence is a woman aged 25 to 45 in good health and CMV-seronegative. The chain couples TRBV7-6 to TRBJ2-2; D is uncertain. The sequenced sample was PBMCs. The CDR3 protein is CASSSLYTGELFF. DNA for the CDR3: TGTGCCAGCAGCTCACTTTACACCGGGGAGCTGTTTTTT.